This TCR beta chain came from a study of blood T cell repertoires in COVID-19. Study background: Some COVID-19 samples were acute and others convalescent; all came from the United States, Italy and Spain.

The germline CDR1 and CDR2 sequences are LNHDA and SQIVND (reference sequence). Losses at the gene ends were 6 bases for V and 3 bases for J; bases not matched to a gene: 10. This CDR3 has 15 amino acids. Original methodology: Nucleated cell number was recorded as an estimate derived from reference gene primer amplification. Repertoires were generated with immunoSEQ multiplex PCR, while TCRdb's copy carries only in-frame clones and drops some. V and J calls and clone size are as listed in that table; D and trimming were resolved from the DNA. This repertoire shows roughly 49,000 clones, just over 85% found once; its top ten account for about 4%.

The receptor was isolated from a man older than 75 with active COVID-19. Material for sequencing was peripheral blood. The chain has TRBV19 and TRBJ1-1; 7 bases map to TRBD1. The CDR3 protein is CASRKQGQGDTEAFF. CDR3 coding DNA: TGTGCCAGTAGGAAACAGGGGCAAGGGGACACTGAAGCTTTCTTT.